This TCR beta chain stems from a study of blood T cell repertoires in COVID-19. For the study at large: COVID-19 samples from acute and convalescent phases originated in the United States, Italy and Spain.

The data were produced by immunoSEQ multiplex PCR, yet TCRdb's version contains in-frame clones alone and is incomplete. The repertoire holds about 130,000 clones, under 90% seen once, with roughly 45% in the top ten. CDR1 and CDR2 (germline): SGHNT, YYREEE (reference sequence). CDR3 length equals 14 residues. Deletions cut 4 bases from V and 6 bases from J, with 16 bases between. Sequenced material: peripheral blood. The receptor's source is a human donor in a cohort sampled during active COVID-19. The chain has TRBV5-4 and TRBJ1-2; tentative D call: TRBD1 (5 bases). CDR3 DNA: TGTGCCAGCAGCCCTCCGGGGGTTTTAGATGGCTACACCTTC. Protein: CASSPPGVLDGYTF.